This T cell receptor beta chain emerged from a study of CD8+ T cells in alopecia areata. Across the whole study: The drug, oral tofacitinib, was given to treated patients at 5 to 10 mg twice daily.

cDNA serving as the sequencing template came from extracted, reverse transcribed RNA. Profiled with immunoSEQ multiplex PCR; TCRdb holds only in-frame clones, not every one. The table includes fewer than 250,000 clones, roughly three fifths detected once. The germline V gene encodes CDR1 PRHDT and CDR2 FYEKMQ (reference sequence). The CDR3 sequence is 14 residues long. Trimming pared 10 bases from V and 1 base from J, leaving 16 bases between. This sample's treatment: oral pan-JAK inhibitor, 5-10 mg twice daily. This chain joins TRBV13 and TRBJ2-5; TRBD1 might be the D (6 bases). The origin of this receptor is a human donor with alopecia areata. Sequencing used CD4+ T cells sorted from blood, obtained around week 47, from a patient treated with tofacitinib. The CDR3: CATTRGRGQETQYF. In nucleotides, the CDR3 is TGTGCCACCACCCGTGGCAGGGGCCAAGAGACCCAGTACTTC. The full variable domain, with the rest looked up from reference TRBV13 and TRBJ2-5, is AAGVIQSPRHLIKEKRETATLKCYPIPRHDTVYWYQQGPGQDPQFLISFYEKMQSDKGSIPDRFSAQQFSDYHSELNMSSLELGDSALYFCATTRGRGQETQYFGPGTRLLVL.